The 9 T cell receptor beta chains in this list originate from one sample, sequenced in a study of monozygotic twins with cystic fibrosis. Produced via immunoSEQ multiplex PCR; TCRdb's table is partial and in-frame only. The sample yields about 11,000 clones, roughly 85% seen once. Sequenced sample: blood. The receptor set was obtained from a young man with cystic fibrosis.

The gene calls are TRBV6-5 and TRBJ2-2, with 7 nucleotides matching TRBD1. CDR3 length: 16 amino acids. Losses at the gene ends were 2 bases for V and 6 bases for J; bases not matched to a gene: 9. CDR1 MNHEY and CDR2 SVGAGI come from the germline V gene. CDR3 nucleotides: TGTGCCAGCAGTTACCATCCGACAGGGTGGTCCGGGGAGCTGTTTTTT. It specifies CASSYHPTGWSGELFF.

V usage is TRBV19 and J usage is TRBJ2-7; D perhaps matches TRBD1 (6 bases). This CDR3 is built from 15 residues. Per germline, CDR1 LNHDA and CDR2 SQIVND (reference sequence). The V and J ends lost 6 bases and 5 bases respectively, with 20 bases between them. CDR3 residues: CASSENEQGPNEQYF. The CDR3 nucleotides read TGTGCCAGTAGCGAAAATGAACAGGGCCCGAACGAGCAGTACTTC.

This sequence joins TRBV2 and TRBJ2-4; D tentatively fits TRBD1 or TRBD2 (5 bases each). CDR3 size: 15 residues. With 6 bases removed from V and 0 bases from J, the gap between germline ends came to 12 bases. Germline CDR1 SNHLY, CDR2 FYNNEI. The CDR3 DNA reads as TGTGCCAGCAGGGGACGGACCTTAGCCAAAAACATTCAGTACTTC. It specifies CASRGRTLAKNIQYF.

This chain links TRBV5-1 with TRBJ2-5; TRBD1 matches 9 bases. CDR3 length: 15 residues. CDR1 SGHRS and CDR2 YFSETQ come from the germline V gene. V was pared by 4 bases and J by 5 bases, with 9 bases of the junction left unmatched. The chain's CDR3 is CASSPDRGTLETQYF. CDR3 DNA sequence: TGCGCCAGCAGCCCGGACAGGGGCACCCTGGAGACCCAGTACTTC.

CDR3 coding DNA: TGTGCCAGCAGCTTGAGGTGGGAGCTAAGCTCCTACGAGCAGTACTTC. Translated: CASSLRWELSSYEQYF. The V and J genes are TRBV7-6 and TRBJ2-7, with D perhaps TRBD2 (5 bases). The V end lost 3 bases, the J end lost 0 bases, and 15 bases lay between the germline ends. The CDR3 contains 16 residues. From germline, CDR1 is SGHVS and CDR2 FNYEAQ.

This rearrangement joins TRBV6-5 to TRBJ1-2, with TRBD1 matching 9 bases. The ends lost 4 bases at V and 5 bases at J; junction bases unmatched: 8. Per germline, CDR1 MNHEY and CDR2 SVGAGI. The CDR3 spans 15 residues. The CDR3, as DNA: TGTGCCAGCAGTTCGGGACAGGGAGGAAAGTATGGCTACACCTTC. Translated, it gives CASSSGQGGKYGYTF.

The chain links TRBV5-6 to TRBJ1-1; D is undetermined. The germline gives CDR1 SGHDT, CDR2 YYEEEE. Between the trimmed V and J ends, which lost 2 bases and 1 base, there was a span of 12 bases. This CDR3 is 15 amino acids long. The CDR3, as DNA: TGTGCCAGCAGCTTTGAAGGAAATGGGAACACTGAAGCTTTCTTT. Its translation: CASSFEGNGNTEAFF.

The chain is built from TRBV7-3 and TRBJ1-1, with a possible D match to TRBD1 (5 bases). Germline loops: CDR1 SGHTA, CDR2 FQGTGA. V was cut by 5 bases and J by 0 bases, with 16 bases left in between. The CDR3 is made up of 16 amino acids. The CDR3 nucleotides read TGTGCCAGCAGCCCGGCGGGTGGACACCTGAACACTGAAGCTTTCTTT. It is translated as CASSPAGGHLNTEAFF.

This chain joins TRBV11-2 and TRBJ2-1; D call uncertain. Looked up from germline, CDR1 is SGHAT and CDR2 is FQNNGV. The ends were cut back, 0 bases at V and 0 bases at J, with 9 bases in the middle. The CDR3 has 16 residues. DNA of the CDR3: TGTGCCAGCAGCTTAGATCCGGAGAGCTCCTACAATGAGCAGTTCTTC. Protein product: CASSLDPESSYNEQFF.